These 24 T cell receptor beta chains originate from one sample sequenced in a study of T cells in Graves' hyperthyroidism and ophthalmopathy. Amplification yielded TCR beta CDR3 regions, with RNA transcripts as the source. Researchers ran a first-round RT-PCR on the TCR CDR3 using the HTBI primer set. TCRdb used MiXCR to reprocess the multiplex PCR reads, holding one entry per CDR3 protein. The sample has under 400,000 distinct CDR3 sequences; about 25% are singletons. The sequenced material came from blood. The receptors originated from a man in his forties or fifties with Graves' hyperthyroidism.

In its sample, this clonotype was seen a few times. The chain has TRBV11-1 and TRBJ1-6; D ambiguous. The length of the CDR3 is 12 residues. Germline V lookup: CDR1 SGHAT, CDR2 FQDESV (reference sequence). Trimming left V 5 bases short and J 7 bases short, with 6 bases between. The CDR3 is CASSVLNSPLHF. The DNA of the CDR3 is TGTGCCAGCAGCGTACTCAATTCACCCCTCCACTTT.

The V gene is TRBV7-9, the J gene TRBJ2-7, with TRBD1 identical over 11 bases. Germline V gives CDR1 SEHNR, CDR2 FQNEAQ (reference sequence). Trimming cost V 9 bases and J 4 bases; bases outside gene matches: 8. The CDR3 runs to 14 residues. The CDR3 is CASEPGQGGYEQYF. CDR3 nucleotides: TGTGCCAGTGAACCGGGACAGGGGGGATACGAGCAGTACTTC.

V is TRBV11-1 and J is TRBJ1-5; D remains ambiguous. Germline loops: CDR1 SGHAT, CDR2 FQDESV (reference sequence). Trimming took 5 bases from V and 2 from J, leaving 7 bases between them. This CDR3 has 13 residues. CDR3 protein: CASSPWGNQPQHF. The CDR3 DNA reads as TGTGCCAGCAGCCCCTGGGGCAATCAGCCCCAGCATTTT.

This clonotype was detected ten times or more. The rearrangement joins TRBV2 to TRBJ1-5, with 7 positions matching TRBD1. Germline V gives CDR1 SNHLY, CDR2 FYNNEI. This CDR3 spans 14 amino acids. The V and J ends lost 6 bases and 0 bases, in that order; junction bases with no gene match: 2. The CDR3 DNA reads as TGTGCCAGCAGGCACAGGGGTAGCAATCAGCCCCAGCATTTT. Amino acids: CASRHRGSNQPQHF.

This clonotype was seen a few times. V and J are TRBV18 and TRBJ1-2, with TRBD1 matching 7 bases. The CDR3 sequence is 15 residues long. Germline V gives CDR1 KGHSH, CDR2 LQKENI. J was trimmed by 8 bases and V by 4 bases; bases with no gene match: 13. The CDR3 sequence: CASSQQAQGVQGYTF. The CDR3 DNA is TGTGCCAGCTCACAACAAGCCCAGGGGGTTCAGGGCTACACCTTC.

Concerning this clonotype: Germline is not matched at one junction end, which may reflect a read error. The V call is TRBV27, the J call TRBJ2-5; D is unclear. CDR1 is MNHEY, CDR2 SMNVEV, per germline (reference sequence). There are 15 residues in the CDR3. The CDR3 reads CATSDAQTDQETQYF. The CDR3 nucleotides read TGTGCCACCAGTGATGCTCAGACGGACCAAGAGACCCAGTACTTC.

This clonotype has only a few counts. This sequence may be a read error, since a much larger clone differs from it by one base. This chain links TRBV7-6 with TRBJ2-7, with D perhaps matching TRBD1 (6 bases). CDR1 is SGHVS, CDR2 FNYEAQ, per germline. The CDR3 spans 13 residues. Trimming cost V 1 base and J 3 bases, with 7 bases left between them. The CDR3 protein is CASSLGDIYEQYF. CDR3 sequence (DNA): TGTGCCAGCAGCTTAGGGGACATCTACGAGCAGTACTTC.

The chain joins TRBV6-9 to TRBJ2-3, with TRBD1 matching over 7 bases. V trimming: 4 bases; J trimming: 14 bases; junction bases outside the gene matches: 18. CDR3 length: 15 residues. Germline loops: CDR1 MNHGY, CDR2 SVAAGI. CDR3 in amino acids: CASSSYRDSSKSVYF. DNA for the CDR3: TGTGCCAGCAGTTCATACCGGGACAGCTCTAAATCTGTGTATTTT.

This chain links TRBV14 with TRBJ1-2; D may be TRBD1 (6 bases). The germline V and J ends were trimmed by 0 bases and 3 bases, with 11 bases remaining between them. The CDR3 totals 15 residues. Germline V gene data show CDR1 as SGHDN and CDR2 as FVKESK. Here the CDR3 reads CASSQDLRTDYGYTF. The CDR3 DNA reads as TGTGCCAGCAGCCAAGATCTAAGGACAGACTATGGCTACACCTTC.

The chain is built from TRBV20-1 and TRBJ2-7; D possibly uses TRBD1 or TRBD2 (5 bases each). Trimming removed 3 bases at V and 3 bases at J, with 15 bases between. The CDR3 length is 14 residues. In germline, CDR1 is DFQATT, CDR2 SNEGSKA (reference sequence). Here the CDR3 DNA reads TGCAGTGCTAGGTCGGGGACGCCCTACTACGAGCAGTACTTC. It specifies CSARSGTPYYEQYF.

The chain has TRBV10-3 and TRBJ2-3; D gene ambiguous. This CDR3 spans 13 amino acids. The germline V gene encodes CDR1 ENHRY and CDR2 SYGVKD. The ends were cut back, 6 bases at V and 0 bases at J, with 7 bases in the middle. CDR3 loop: CAIRRTSTDTQYF. The DNA for the CDR3 is TGTGCCATCAGGAGAACTAGCACAGATACGCAGTATTTT.

This chain uses TRBV11-1 with TRBJ1-1, with 7 bases matching TRBD1. The CDR3 covers 13 residues. The V segment lost 5 bases and the J segment 12 bases; nucleotides outside the gene matches: 12. From germline, CDR1 is SGHAT and CDR2 FQDESV (reference sequence). The CDR3 bases are TGTGCCAGCAGCCTCGACAGGGAGCGGGTAACTTTCTTT. As protein: CASSLDRERVTFF. Using reference TRBV11-1 and TRBJ1-1 for the parts outside the CDR3, the full variable domain is EAEVAQSPRYKITEKSQAVAFWCDPISGHATLYWYRQILGQGPELLVQFQDESVVDDSQLPKDRFSAERLKGVDSTLKIQPAELGDSAMYLCASSLDRERVTFFGQGTRLTVV.

This clonotype was observed a few times. V and J are TRBV27 and TRBJ1-5; possible D gene TRBD1, 5 bases. Deletions cut 4 bases from V and 2 bases from J, with 9 bases between. Germline CDR1 is MNHEY and CDR2 is SMNVEV (reference sequence). The CDR3 spans 14 residues. The DNA for the CDR3 is TGTGCCAGCAGTTCAGAGGGGCGCAATCAGCCCCAGCATTTT. Translation: CASSSEGRNQPQHF.

The rearrangement links TRBV6-1 to TRBJ2-7; tentative D call: TRBD1 (6 bases). V was clipped by 6 bases and J by 9 bases, with 15 bases between them. CDR1 is MNHNS, CDR2 SASEGT, per germline. The CDR3 runs 12 residues. The CDR3 DNA reads TGTGCCAGCAGCCCGGACAGCCGAGGGCAGTACTTC. Its protein is CASSPDSRGQYF.

This clonotype was seen a handful of times. The V and J genes are TRBV5-1 and TRBJ2-5; perhaps TRBD2 as D (6 bases). CDR1 and CDR2 (germline): SGHRS, YFSETQ. CDR3 length: 14 residues. Between the trimmed V and J ends, which lost 1 base and 2 bases, there was a span of 9 bases. DNA of the CDR3: TGCGCCAGCAGCTTGATTAGCGGTCAAGAGACCCAGTACTTC. It translates to CASSLISGQETQYF.

This clonotype was seen at least ten times. The chain joins TRBV2 to TRBJ2-7, with 9 bases aligning to TRBD1. Germline V lookup: CDR1 SNHLY, CDR2 FYNNEI. The CDR3 sequence is 13 residues long. The CDR3 sequence: CASAGQGRNEQYF. The CDR3 region has the DNA TGTGCGAGCGCGGGACAGGGTAGGAACGAGCAGTACTTC. Full variable domain (rest looked up from reference TRBV2 and TRBJ2-7): EPEVTQTPSHQVTQMGQEVILRCVPISNHLYFYWYRQILGQKVEFLVSFYNNEISEKSEIFDDQFSVERPDGSNFTLKIRSTKLEDSAMYFCASAGQGRNEQYFGPGTRLTVT.

A few counts support this clonotype. CDR3 DNA sequence: TGTGCCAGCAGCTTCAGTCGGACGGGAGGGCCGGTCGAGCAGTACTTC. Protein: CASSFSRTGGPVEQYF. The chain has TRBV13 and TRBJ2-7; 8 bases map to TRBD2. The CDR3 runs 16 residues. The germline gives CDR1 PRHDT, CDR2 FYEKMQ (reference sequence). Trimming cost V 3 bases and J 6 bases; bases outside gene matches: 13.

This clonotype was detected only a few times. The J gene is TRBJ2-5, the V gene TRBV5-1; perhaps D is TRBD1 or TRBD2 (5 bases each). The CDR3 length is 17 residues. Per the germline V gene, CDR1 is SGHRS and CDR2 is YFSETQ. V lost 0 bases and J lost 2, with 17 bases in between. The CDR3 coding sequence is TGCGCCAGCAGCTTGGCCACGGGGCGGATGGTTCAAGAGACCCAGTACTTC. Encoded protein: CASSLATGRMVQETQYF.

This clonotype came up a few times. The rearrangement uses TRBV20-1 and TRBJ2-4; 9 bases are a match to TRBD2. There are 16 residues in the CDR3. J was trimmed by 7 bases and V by 6 bases; bases with no gene match: 16. Germline CDR1 is DFQATT and CDR2 is SNEGSKA (reference sequence). CDR3 DNA: TGCAGTGCCCATCGCCCCCCCAGAACTAGCGGGAACATTCAGTACTTC. Its protein is CSAHRPPRTSGNIQYF.

Only a few counts were recorded for this clonotype. The chain uses TRBV3-1 and TRBJ2-3; 8 bases match TRBD2. The CDR3 runs to 19 residues. Losses at the gene ends were 1 base for V and 0 bases for J; bases not matched to a gene: 12. Germline V CDR1 and CDR2: LGHDT, YNNKEL (reference sequence). In DNA, the CDR3 is TGTGCCAGCAGCCAAGGGCTGGTCCCAACTAGCGGAAGCACAGATACGCAGTATTTT. Translated: CASSQGLVPTSGSTDTQYF.

This clonotype showed up just once. One base away lies a much larger clone, so this may be a sequencing read error. The chain couples TRBV2 to TRBJ2-1; 8 bases are shared with TRBD2. This CDR3 has 16 residues. CDR1 and CDR2 from the germline V gene are SNHLY and FYNNEI. J gave up 10 bases and V 6 bases, and 17 bases lay outside the gene matches. The CDR3 sequence is CASSATSGRFSYEQFF. DNA of the CDR3: TGTGCCAGCAGCGCCACTAGCGGAAGATTCTCCTACGAGCAGTTCTTC.

V gene TRBV5-1 combines with J gene TRBJ2-2, with TRBD2 matching over 7 bases. Germline CDR1 reads SGHRS; CDR2 reads YFSETQ. The CDR3 totals 16 residues. J gave up 5 bases and V 4 bases, and 11 bases lay outside the gene matches. The DNA of the CDR3 is TGCGCCAGCAGCCCGGCGTCGAGCGGGGTTACCGGGGAGCTGTTTTTT. As protein: CASSPASSGVTGELFF. The whole variable domain, filled in from reference TRBV5-1 and TRBJ2-2, reads KAGVTQTPRYLIKTRGQQVTLSCSPISGHRSVSWYQQTPGQGLQFLFEYFSETQRNKGNFPGRFSGRQFSNSRSEMNVSTLELGDSALYLCASSPASSGVTGELFFGEGSRLTVL.

CDR3 protein: CASSLAATGSYEQYF. The CDR3 coding sequence is TGTGCCAGCAGTTTGGCCGCGACAGGGAGCTACGAGCAGTACTTC. J is TRBJ2-7 and V is TRBV27, with 7 nucleotides matching TRBD1. Germline CDR1 is MNHEY and CDR2 is SMNVEV (reference sequence). The CDR3 sequence is 15 residues long. V was clipped by 3 bases and J by 3 bases; unmatched bases: 8.

The genes are TRBV29-1 and TRBJ1-4, with a weak D call TRBD1 (6 bases). From germline, CDR1 is SQVTM and CDR2 ANQGSEA. The V end was cut by 5 bases, the J end by 10 bases, with 20 bases between. The CDR3 totals 14 residues. CDR3 DNA: TGCAGCGTTCGGGGGGGGCAAGCGGAAGGAAAACTGTTTTTT. This gives the protein CSVRGGQAEGKLFF.